This T cell receptor (beta chain) was captured in a study of cytomegalovirus exposure and HLA in healthy donors. In the study overall: The platform used for the 120 or so validation repertoires matched that of the approximately 620 first-cohort repertoires, a later analysis reported.

CDR3 length: 16 amino acids. After removal of 4 bases from V and 5 bases from J, the junction contained 11 bases not matched to a gene. CDR1 is LNHDA, CDR2 SQIVND, per germline (reference sequence). The method was immunoSEQ multiplex PCR; TCRdb's version includes in-frame clones alone and lacks a portion of them. The sample lists about 220,000 clones, approximately 80% occurring once. Study-level findings and limits: Many donors shared some public TCRs, even though most TCR sequences were rare. High specificity and sensitivity for cytomegalovirus status were reported for the classifier.

As for this clone: The antigen is undetermined.

The receptor was derived from a woman in her thirties in good health and CMV-seropositive. Sequenced input: PBMCs. The chain recombines TRBV19 with TRBJ1-1; TRBD1 aligns across 9 bases. CDR3: CASSTRTGVGGTEAFF. The CDR3 DNA follows: TGTGCCAGTAGTACCCGGACAGGGGTTGGAGGAACTGAAGCTTTCTTT.